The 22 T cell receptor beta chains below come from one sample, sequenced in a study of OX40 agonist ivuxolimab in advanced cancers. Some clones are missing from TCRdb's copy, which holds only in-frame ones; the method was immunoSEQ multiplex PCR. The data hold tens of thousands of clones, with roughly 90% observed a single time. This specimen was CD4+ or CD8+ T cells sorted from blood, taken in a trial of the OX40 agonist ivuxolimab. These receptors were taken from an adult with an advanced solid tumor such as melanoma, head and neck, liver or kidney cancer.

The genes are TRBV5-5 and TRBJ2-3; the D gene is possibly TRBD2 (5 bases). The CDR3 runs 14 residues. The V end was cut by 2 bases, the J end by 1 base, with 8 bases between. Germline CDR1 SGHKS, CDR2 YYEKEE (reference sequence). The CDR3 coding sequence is TGTGCCAGCAGCTTATTGAGGGGCACAGATACGCAGTATTTT. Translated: CASSLLRGTDTQYF.

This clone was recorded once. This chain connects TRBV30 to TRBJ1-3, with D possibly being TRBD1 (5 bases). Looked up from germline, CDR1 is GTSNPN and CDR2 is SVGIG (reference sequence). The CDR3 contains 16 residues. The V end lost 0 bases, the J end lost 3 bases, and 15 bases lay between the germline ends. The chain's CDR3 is CAWSVVAGRYGNTIYF. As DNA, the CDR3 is TGTGCCTGGAGTGTCGTGGCGGGGCGTTATGGAAACACCATATATTTT.

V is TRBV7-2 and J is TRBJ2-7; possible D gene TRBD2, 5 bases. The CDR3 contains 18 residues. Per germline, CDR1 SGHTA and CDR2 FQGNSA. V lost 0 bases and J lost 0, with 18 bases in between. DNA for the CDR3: TGTGCCAGCAGCTTAGCGAAAGGCCCCGGACTCCGCTCCTACGAGCAGTACTTC. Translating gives CASSLAKGPGLRSYEQYF.

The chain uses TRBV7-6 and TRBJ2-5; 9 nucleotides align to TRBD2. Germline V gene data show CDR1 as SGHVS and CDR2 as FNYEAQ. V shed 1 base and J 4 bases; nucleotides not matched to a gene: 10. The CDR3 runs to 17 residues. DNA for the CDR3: TGTGCCAGCAGCTTAGTTGCGGGGGGGACGATTGGAGAGACCCAGTACTTC. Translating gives CASSLVAGGTIGETQYF. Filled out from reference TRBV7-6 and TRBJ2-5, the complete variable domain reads GAGVSQSPRYKVTKRGQDVALRCDPISGHVSLYWYRQALGQGPEFLTYFNYEAQQDKSGLPNDRFSAERPEGSISTLTIQRTEQRDSAMYRCASSLVAGGTIGETQYFGPGTRLLVL.

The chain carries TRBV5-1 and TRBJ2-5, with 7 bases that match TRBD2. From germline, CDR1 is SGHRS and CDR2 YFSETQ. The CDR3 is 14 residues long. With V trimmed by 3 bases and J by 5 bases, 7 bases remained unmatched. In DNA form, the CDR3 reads TGCGCCAGCAGCTCCGCGACTAGCCCGGAGACCCAGTACTTC. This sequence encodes CASSSATSPETQYF. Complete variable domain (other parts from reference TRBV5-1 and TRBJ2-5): KAGVTQTPRYLIKTRGQQVTLSCSPISGHRSVSWYQQTPGQGLQFLFEYFSETQRNKGNFPGRFSGRQFSNSRSEMNVSTLELGDSALYLCASSSATSPETQYFGPGTRLLVL.

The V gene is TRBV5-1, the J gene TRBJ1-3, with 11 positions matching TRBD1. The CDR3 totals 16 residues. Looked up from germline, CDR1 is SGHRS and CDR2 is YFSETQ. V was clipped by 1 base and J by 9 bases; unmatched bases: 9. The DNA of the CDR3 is TGCGCCAGCAGCTTGTCAAACCCGGGGACAGGGGGCACCATATATTTT. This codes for CASSLSNPGTGGTIYF.

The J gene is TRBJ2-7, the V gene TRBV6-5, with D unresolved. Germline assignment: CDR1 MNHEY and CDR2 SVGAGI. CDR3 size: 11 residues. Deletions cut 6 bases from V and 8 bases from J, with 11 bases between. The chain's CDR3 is CASRNLDKQYF. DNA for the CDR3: TGTGCCAGCAGAAACTTGGATAAGCAGTACTTC.

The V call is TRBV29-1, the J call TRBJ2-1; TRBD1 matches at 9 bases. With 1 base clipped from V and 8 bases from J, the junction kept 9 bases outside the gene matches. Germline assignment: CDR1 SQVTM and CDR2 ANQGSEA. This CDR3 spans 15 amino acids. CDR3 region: CSVEAAGDRDDEQFF. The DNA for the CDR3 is TGCAGCGTTGAAGCTGCCGGGGACAGGGACGATGAGCAGTTCTTC.

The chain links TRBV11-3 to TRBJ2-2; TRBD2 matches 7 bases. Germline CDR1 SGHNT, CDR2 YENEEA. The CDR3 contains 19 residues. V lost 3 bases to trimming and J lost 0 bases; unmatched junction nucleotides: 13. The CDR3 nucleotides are TGTGCCAGCAGCTTTCGGGCCCCCCGCGGGGGTACGAACACCGGGGAGCTGTTTTTT. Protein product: CASSFRAPRGGTNTGELFF.

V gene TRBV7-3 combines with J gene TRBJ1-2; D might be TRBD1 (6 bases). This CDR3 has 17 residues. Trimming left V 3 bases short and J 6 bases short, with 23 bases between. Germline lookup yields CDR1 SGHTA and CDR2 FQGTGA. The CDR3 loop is CASSFGGGSQKFNGYTF. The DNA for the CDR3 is TGTGCCAGCAGCTTCGGGGGCGGGTCCCAAAAGTTTAATGGCTACACCTTC.

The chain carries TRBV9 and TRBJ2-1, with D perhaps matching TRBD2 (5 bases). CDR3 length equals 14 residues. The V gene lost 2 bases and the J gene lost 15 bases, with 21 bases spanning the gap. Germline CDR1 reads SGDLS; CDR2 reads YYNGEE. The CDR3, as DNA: TGTGCCAGCAGCGTCGGAGGTTTTGTTCCGGTACTGTTCTTC. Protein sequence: CASSVGGFVPVLFF.

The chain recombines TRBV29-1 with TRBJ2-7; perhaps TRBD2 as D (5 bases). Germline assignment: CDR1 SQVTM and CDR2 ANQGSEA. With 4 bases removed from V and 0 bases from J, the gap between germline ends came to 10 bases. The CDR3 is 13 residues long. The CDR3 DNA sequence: TGCAGCGTTGGGGAGTCGGGCTCCTACGAGCAGTACTTC. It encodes CSVGESGSYEQYF.

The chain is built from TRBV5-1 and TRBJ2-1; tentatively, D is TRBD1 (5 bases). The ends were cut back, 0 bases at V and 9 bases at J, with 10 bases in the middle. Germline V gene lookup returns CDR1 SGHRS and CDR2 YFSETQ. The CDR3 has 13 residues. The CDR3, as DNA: TGCGCCAGCAGCTTGGGCCAGGGTGGTGAGCAGTTCTTC. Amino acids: CASSLGQGGEQFF. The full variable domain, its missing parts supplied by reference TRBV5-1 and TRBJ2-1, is KAGVTQTPRYLIKTRGQQVTLSCSPISGHRSVSWYQQTPGQGLQFLFEYFSETQRNKGNFPGRFSGRQFSNSRSEMNVSTLELGDSALYLCASSLGQGGEQFFGPGTRLTVL.

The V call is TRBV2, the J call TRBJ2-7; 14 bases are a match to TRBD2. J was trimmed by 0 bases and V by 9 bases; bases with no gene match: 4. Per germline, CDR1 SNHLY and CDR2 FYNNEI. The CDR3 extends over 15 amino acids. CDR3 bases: TGTGCCAGTTCGACTAGCGGGGGGGCCTCCTACGAGCAGTACTTC. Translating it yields CASSTSGGASYEQYF.

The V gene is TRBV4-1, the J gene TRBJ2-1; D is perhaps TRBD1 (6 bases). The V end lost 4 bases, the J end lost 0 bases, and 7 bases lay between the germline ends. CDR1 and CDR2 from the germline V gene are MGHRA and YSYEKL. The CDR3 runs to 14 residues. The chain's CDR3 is CASSPRGSYNEQFF. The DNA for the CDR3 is TGCGCCAGCAGCCCCAGGGGCTCCTACAATGAGCAGTTCTTC.

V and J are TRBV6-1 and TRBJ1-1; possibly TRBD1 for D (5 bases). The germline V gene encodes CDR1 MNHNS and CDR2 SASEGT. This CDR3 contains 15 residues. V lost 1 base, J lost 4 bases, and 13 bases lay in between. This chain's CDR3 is CASSEDMGVGTEAFF. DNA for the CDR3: TGTGCCAGCAGTGAAGACATGGGGGTAGGCACTGAAGCTTTCTTT.

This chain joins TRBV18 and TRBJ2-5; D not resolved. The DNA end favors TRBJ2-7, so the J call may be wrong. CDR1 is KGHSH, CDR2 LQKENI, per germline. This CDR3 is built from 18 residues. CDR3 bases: TGTGCCAGCTCACCGAACCAAGCCTGGGCAGCCAAGAAGTACGAGCAGTACTTC. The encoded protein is CASSPNQAWAAKKYEQYF.

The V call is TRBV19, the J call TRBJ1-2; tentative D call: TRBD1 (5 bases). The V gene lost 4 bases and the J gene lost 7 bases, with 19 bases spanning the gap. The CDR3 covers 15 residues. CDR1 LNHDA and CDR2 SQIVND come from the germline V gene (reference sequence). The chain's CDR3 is CASSKETGTYFGYTF. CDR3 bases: TGTGCCAGTAGTAAGGAAACCGGGACGTATTTTGGCTACACCTTC.

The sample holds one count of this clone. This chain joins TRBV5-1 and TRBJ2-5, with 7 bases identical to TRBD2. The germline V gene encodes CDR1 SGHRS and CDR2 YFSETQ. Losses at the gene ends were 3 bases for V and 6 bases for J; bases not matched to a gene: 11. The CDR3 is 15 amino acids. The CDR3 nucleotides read TGCGCCAGCAGCTACGGGGGGAGTGGATTGCAGACCCAGTACTTC. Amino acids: CASSYGGSGLQTQYF.

CDR3 sequence reads: CSVGGPEAFF. Here the CDR3 DNA reads TGCAGCGTTGGAGGGCCTGAAGCTTTCTTT. The chain employs TRBV29-1 and TRBJ1-1; no clear D gene. The germline gives CDR1 SQVTM, CDR2 ANQGSEA. The V gene lost 4 bases and the J gene lost 6 bases, with 6 bases spanning the gap. CDR3 size: 10 residues.

CDR3 sequence (DNA): TGTGCCAGCAGCCCCCCCGGGACAGGGGCAGATACGCAGTATTTT. Its protein product is CASSPPGTGADTQYF. The rearrangement joins TRBV11-2 to TRBJ2-3; TRBD1 matches at 10 bases. The CDR3 runs 15 residues. The germline V gene has CDR1 SGHAT and CDR2 FQNNGV. The V segment lost 5 bases and the J segment 4 bases; nucleotides outside the gene matches: 6.

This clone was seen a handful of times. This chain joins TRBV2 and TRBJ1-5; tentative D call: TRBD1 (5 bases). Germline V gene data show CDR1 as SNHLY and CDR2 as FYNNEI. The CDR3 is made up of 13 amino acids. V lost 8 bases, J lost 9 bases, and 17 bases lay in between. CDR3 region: CASWSREAGPQHF. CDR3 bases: TGTGCCAGCTGGAGCAGGGAGGCCGGGCCCCAGCATTTT.